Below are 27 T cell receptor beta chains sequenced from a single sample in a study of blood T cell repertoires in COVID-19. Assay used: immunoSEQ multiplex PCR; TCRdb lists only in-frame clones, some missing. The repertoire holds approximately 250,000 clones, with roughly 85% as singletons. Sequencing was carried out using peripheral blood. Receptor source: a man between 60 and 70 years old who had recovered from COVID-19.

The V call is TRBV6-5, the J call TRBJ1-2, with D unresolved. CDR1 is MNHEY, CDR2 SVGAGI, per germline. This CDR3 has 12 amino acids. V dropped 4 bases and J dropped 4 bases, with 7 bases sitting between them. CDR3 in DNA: TGTGCCAGCAGTTCAGCGGTCTATGGCTACACCTTC. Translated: CASSSAVYGYTF.

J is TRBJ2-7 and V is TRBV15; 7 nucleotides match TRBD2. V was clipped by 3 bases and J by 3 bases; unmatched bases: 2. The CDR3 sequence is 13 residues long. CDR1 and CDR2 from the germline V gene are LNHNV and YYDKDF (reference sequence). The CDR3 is CATSRGLYYEQYF. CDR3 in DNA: TGTGCCACCAGCAGGGGACTATACTACGAGCAGTACTTC.

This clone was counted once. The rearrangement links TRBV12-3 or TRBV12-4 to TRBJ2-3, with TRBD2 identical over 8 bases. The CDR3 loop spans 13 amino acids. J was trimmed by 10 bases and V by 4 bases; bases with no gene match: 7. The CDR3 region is CASSYGTSGSQYF. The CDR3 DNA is TGTGCCAGCAGTTACGGGACTAGTGGATCGCAGTATTTT.

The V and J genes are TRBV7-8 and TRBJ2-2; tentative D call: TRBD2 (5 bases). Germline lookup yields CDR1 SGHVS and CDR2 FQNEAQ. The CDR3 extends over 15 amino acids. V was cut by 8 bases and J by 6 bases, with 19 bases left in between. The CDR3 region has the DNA TGTGCCAGCGGCGAGGCTAGCACCGTCTCCGGGGAGCTGTTTTTT. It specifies CASGEASTVSGELFF.

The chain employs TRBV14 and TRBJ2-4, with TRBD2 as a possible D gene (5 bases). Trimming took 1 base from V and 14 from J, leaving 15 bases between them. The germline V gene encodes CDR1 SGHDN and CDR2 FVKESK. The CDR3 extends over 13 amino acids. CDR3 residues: CASSQVEGSREYF. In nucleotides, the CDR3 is TGTGCCAGCAGCCAAGTGGAAGGGAGTCGGGAGTACTTC. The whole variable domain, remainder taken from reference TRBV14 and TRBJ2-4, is EAGVTQFPSHSVIEKGQTVTLRCDPISGHDNLYWYRRVMGKEIKFLLHFVKESKQDESGMPNNRFLAERTGGTYSTLKVQPAELEDSGVYFCASSQVEGSREYFGAGTRLSVL.

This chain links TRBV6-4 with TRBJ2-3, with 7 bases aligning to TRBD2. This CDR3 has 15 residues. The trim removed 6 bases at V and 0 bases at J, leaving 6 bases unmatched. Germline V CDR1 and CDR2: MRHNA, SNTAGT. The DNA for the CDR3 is TGTGCCAGCAGGAGCGGGGTAGCGAGCACAGATACGCAGTATTTT. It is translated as CASRSGVASTDTQYF.

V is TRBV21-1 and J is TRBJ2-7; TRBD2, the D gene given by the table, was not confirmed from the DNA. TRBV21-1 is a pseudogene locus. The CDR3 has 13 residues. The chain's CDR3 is CASSNGPRDLQYF. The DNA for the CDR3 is TGTGCCAGCAGCAACGGCCCGAGGGATTTGCAGTACTTC.

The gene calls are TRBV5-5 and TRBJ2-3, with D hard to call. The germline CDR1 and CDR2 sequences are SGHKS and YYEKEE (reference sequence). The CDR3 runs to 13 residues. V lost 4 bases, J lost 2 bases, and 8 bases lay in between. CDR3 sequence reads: CASSPGNTDTQYF. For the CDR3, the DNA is TGTGCCAGCAGCCCAGGAAACACAGATACGCAGTATTTT.

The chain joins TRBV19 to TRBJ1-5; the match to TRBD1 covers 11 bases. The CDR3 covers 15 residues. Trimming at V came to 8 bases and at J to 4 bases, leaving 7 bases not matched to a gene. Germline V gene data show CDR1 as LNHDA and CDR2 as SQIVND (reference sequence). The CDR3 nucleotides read TGTGCCAGTGGACAGGGGGCCGGAGGGAATCAGCCCCAGCATTTT. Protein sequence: CASGQGAGGNQPQHF.

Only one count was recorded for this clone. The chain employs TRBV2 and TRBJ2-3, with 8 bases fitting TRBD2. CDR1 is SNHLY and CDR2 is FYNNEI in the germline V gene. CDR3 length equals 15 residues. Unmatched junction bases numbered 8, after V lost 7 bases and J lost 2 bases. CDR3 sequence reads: CASISSGGPTDTQYF. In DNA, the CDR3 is TGTGCCAGCATATCAAGCGGGGGCCCCACAGATACGCAGTATTTT. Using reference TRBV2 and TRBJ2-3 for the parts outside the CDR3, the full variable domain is EPEVTQTPSHQVTQMGQEVILRCVPISNHLYFYWYRQILGQKVEFLVSFYNNEISEKSEIFDDQFSVERPDGSNFTLKIRSTKLEDSAMYFCASISSGGPTDTQYFGPGTRLTVL.

As DNA, the CDR3 is TGCGCCAGCAGCCCGGGGGACAGGGCCAGCACTGAAGCTTTCTTT. Translation: CASSPGDRASTEAFF. This chain joins TRBV5-1 and TRBJ1-1; TRBD1 matches at 9 bases. V lost 4 bases to trimming and J lost 4 bases; unmatched junction nucleotides: 8. Germline assignment: CDR1 SGHRS and CDR2 YFSETQ. The CDR3 length is 15 residues.

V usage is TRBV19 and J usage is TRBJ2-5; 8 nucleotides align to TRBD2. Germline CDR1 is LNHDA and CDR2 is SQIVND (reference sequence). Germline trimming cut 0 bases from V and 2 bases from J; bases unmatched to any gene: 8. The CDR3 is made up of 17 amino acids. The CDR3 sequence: CASSIDPGRGGQETQYF. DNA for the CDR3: TGTGCCAGTAGTATAGATCCGGGTCGGGGGGGTCAAGAGACCCAGTACTTC.

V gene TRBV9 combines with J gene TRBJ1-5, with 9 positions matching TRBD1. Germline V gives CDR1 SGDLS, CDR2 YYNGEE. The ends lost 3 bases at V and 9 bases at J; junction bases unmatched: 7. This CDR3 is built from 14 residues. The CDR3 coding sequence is TGTGCCAGCAGCGCCGGGACAGGGATAGTGCCCCAGCATTTT. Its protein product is CASSAGTGIVPQHF. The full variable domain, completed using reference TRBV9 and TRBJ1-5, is DSGVTQTPKHLITATGQRVTLRCSPRSGDLSVYWYQQSLDQGLQFLIQYYNGEERAKGNILERFSAQQFPDLHSELNLSSLELGDSALYFCASSAGTGIVPQHFGDGTRLSIL.

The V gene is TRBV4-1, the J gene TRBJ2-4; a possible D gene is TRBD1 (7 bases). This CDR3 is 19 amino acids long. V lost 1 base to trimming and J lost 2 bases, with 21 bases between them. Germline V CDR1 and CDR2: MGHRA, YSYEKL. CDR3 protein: CASSQVRARGDSSKNIQYF. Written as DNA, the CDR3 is TGCGCCAGCAGCCAAGTAAGGGCAAGGGGGGACAGTTCCAAAAACATTCAGTACTTC.

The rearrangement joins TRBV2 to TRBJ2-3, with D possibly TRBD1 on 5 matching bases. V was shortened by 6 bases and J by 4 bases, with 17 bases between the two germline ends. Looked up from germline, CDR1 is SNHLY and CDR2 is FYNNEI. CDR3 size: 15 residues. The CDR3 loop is CASSEQGLVADTQYF. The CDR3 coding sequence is TGTGCCAGCAGCGAGCAGGGCTTGGTGGCAGATACGCAGTATTTT.

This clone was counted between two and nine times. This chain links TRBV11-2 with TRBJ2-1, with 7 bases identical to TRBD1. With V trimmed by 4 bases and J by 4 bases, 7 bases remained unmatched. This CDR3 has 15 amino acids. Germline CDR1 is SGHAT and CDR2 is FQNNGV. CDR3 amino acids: CASSSIRDSYNEQFF. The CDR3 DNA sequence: TGTGCCAGCAGCTCCATCCGGGACAGTTACAATGAGCAGTTCTTC.

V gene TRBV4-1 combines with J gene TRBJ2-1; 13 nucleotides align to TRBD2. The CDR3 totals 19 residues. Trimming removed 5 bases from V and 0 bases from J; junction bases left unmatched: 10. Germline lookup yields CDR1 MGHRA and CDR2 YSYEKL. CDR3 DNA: TGCGCCAGCAGCACCGGACTAGCGGGGGCCCGGAGCTCCTACAATGAGCAGTTCTTC. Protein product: CASSTGLAGARSSYNEQFF.

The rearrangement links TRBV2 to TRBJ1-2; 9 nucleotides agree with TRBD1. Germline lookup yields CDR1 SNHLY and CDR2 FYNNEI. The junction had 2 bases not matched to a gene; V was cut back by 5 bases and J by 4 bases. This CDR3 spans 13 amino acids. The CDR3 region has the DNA TGTGCCAGCAGTCGGGACAGGGCCTATGGCTACACCTTC. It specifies CASSRDRAYGYTF.

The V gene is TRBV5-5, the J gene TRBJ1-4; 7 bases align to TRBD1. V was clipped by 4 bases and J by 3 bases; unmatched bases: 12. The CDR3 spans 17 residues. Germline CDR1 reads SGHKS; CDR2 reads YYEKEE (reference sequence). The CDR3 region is CASSEKYSGTANEKLFF. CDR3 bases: TGTGCCAGCAGCGAGAAATACTCCGGGACAGCTAATGAAAAACTGTTTTTT.

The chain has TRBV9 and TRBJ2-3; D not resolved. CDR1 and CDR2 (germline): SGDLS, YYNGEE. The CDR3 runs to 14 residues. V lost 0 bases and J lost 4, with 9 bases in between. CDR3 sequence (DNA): TGTGCCAGCAGCGTAGGGGCAGTAGCAGATACGCAGTATTTT. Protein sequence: CASSVGAVADTQYF.

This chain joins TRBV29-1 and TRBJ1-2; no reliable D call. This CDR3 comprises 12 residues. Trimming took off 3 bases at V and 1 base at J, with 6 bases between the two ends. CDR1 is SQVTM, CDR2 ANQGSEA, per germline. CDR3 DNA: TGCAGCGTTGACAACAGTAACTATGGCTACACCTTC. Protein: CSVDNSNYGYTF.

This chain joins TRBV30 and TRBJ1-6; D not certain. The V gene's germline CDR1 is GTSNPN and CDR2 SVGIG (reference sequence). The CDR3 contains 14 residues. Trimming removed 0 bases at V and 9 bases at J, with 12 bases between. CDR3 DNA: TGTGCCTGGAGTGTATCTCGGAGGGCTTCACCCCTCCACTTT. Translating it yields CAWSVSRRASPLHF.

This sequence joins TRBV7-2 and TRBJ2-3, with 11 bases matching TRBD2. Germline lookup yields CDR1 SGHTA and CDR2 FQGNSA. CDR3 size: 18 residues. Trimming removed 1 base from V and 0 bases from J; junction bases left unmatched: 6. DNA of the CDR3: TGTGCCAGCAGCTTAGGGGCTAGCGGGGGGACTAGCACAGATACGCAGTATTTT. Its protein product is CASSLGASGGTSTDTQYF.

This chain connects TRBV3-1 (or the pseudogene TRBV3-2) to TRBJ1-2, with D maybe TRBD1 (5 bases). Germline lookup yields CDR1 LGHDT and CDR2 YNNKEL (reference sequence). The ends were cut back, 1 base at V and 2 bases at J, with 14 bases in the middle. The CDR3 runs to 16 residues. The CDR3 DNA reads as TGTGCCAGCAGCCAAGTCCTCGGACGGACAAACTATGGCTACACCTTC. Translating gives CASSQVLGRTNYGYTF.

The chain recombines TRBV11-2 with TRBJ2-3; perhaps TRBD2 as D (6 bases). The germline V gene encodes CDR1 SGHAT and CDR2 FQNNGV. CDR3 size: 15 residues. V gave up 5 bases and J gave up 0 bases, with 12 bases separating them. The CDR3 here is CASSISGTSTDTQYF. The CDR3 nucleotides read TGTGCCAGCAGCATATCCGGGACTAGCACAGATACGCAGTATTTT.

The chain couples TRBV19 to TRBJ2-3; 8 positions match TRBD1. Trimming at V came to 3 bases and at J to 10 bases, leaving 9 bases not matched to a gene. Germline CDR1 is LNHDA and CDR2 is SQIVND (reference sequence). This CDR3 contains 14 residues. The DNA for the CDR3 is TGTGCCAGTAGTATGCGACAGGGGCTCATTCCGCAGTATTTT. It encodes CASSMRQGLIPQYF.

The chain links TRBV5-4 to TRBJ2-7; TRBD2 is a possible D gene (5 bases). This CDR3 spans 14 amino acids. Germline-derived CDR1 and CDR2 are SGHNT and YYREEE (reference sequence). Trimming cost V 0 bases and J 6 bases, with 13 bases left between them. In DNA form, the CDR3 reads TGTGCCAGCAGCTTGGATCGGACTCGACGCGAGCAGTACTTC. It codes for CASSLDRTRREQYF.